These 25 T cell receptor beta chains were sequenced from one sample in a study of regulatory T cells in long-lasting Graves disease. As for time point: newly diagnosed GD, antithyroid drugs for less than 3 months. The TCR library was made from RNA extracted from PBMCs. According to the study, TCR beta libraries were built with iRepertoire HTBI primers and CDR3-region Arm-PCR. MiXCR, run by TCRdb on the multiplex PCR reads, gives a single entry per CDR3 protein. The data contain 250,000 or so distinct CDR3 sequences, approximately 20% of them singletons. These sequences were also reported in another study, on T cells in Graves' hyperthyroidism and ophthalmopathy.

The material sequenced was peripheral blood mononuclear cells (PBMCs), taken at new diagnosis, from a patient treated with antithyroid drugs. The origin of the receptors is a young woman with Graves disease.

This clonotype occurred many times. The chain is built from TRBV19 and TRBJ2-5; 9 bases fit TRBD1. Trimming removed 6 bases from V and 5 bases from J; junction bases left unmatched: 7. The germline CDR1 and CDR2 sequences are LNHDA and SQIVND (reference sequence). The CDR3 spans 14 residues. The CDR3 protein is CASRNRGRGETQYF. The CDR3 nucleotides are TGTGCCAGTAGGAACAGGGGGCGCGGGGAGACCCAGTACTTC.

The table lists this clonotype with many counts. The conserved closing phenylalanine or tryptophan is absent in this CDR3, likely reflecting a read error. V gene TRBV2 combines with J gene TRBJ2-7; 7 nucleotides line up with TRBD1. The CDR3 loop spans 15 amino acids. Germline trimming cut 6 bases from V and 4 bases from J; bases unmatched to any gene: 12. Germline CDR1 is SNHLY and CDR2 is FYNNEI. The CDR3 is CASRAPGTVSYEQYS. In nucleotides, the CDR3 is TGTGCCAGCAGGGCCCCCGGGACAGTCTCTTACGAGCAGTACTCC.

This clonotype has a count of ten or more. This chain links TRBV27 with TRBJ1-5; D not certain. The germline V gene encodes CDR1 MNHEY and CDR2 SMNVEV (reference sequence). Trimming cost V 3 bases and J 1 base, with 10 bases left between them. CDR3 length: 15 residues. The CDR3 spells CASSFSGGSNQPQHF. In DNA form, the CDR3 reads TGTGCCAGCAGTTTTTCGGGTGGGAGCAATCAGCCCCAGCATTTT.

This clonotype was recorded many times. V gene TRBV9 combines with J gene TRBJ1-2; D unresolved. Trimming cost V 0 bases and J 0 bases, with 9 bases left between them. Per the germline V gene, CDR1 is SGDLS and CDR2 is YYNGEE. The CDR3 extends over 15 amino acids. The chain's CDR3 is CASSVEGQANYGYTF. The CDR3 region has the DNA TGTGCCAGCAGCGTAGAAGGGCAGGCTAACTATGGCTACACCTTC.

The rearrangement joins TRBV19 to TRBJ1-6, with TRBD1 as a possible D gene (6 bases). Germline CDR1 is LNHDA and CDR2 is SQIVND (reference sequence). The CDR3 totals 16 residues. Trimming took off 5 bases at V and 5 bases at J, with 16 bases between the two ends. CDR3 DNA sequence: TGTGCCAGTAGTCCCCGGGACACCGTCGATAATTCACCCCTCCACTTT. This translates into CASSPRDTVDNSPLHF.

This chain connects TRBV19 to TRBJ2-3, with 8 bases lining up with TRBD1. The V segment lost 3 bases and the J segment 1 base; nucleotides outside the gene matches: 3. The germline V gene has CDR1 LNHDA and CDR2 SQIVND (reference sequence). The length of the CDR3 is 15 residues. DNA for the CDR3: TGTGCCAGTAGTATCCTGACAGGGGGCACAGATACGCAGTATTTT. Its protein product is CASSILTGGTDTQYF. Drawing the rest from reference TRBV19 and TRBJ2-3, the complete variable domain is DGGITQSPKYLFRKEGQNVTLSCEQNLNHDAMYWYRQDPGQGLRLIYYSQIVNDFQKGDIAEGYSVSREKKESFPLTVTSAQKNPTAFYLCASSILTGGTDTQYFGPGTRLTVL.

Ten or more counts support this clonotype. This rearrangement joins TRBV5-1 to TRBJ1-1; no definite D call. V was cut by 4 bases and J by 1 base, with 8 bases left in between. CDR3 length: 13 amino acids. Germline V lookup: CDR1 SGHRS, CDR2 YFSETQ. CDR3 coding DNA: TGCGCCAGCAGCCTACAGCAGAACACTGAAGCTTTCTTT. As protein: CASSLQQNTEAFF.

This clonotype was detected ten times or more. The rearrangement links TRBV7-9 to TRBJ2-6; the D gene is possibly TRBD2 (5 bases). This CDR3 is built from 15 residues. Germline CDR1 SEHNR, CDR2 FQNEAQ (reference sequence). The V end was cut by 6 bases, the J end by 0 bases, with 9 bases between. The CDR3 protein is CASSLGISGANVLTF. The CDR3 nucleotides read TGTGCCAGCAGTCTCGGGATCTCTGGGGCCAACGTCCTGACTTTC.

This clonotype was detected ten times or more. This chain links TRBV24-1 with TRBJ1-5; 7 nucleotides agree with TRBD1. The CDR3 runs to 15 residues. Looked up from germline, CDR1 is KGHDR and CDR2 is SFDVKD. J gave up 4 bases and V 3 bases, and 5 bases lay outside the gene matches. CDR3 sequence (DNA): TGTGCCACCAGTGATGGGCAGGGGGGGAATCAGCCCCAGCATTTT. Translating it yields CATSDGQGGNQPQHF.

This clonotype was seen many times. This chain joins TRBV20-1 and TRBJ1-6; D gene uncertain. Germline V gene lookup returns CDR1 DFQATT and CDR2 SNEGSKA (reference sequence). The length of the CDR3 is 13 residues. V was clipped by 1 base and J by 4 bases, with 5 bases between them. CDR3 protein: CSARVQYNSPLHF. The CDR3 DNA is TGCAGTGCTAGAGTACAGTATAATTCACCCCTCCACTTT.

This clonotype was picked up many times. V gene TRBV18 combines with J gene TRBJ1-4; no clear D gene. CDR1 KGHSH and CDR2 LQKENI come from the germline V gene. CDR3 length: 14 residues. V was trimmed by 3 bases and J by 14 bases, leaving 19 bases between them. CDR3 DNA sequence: TGTGCCAGCTCACCTCAGGAACACCCAAAGGTGCTGTTTTTT. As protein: CASSPQEHPKVLFF.

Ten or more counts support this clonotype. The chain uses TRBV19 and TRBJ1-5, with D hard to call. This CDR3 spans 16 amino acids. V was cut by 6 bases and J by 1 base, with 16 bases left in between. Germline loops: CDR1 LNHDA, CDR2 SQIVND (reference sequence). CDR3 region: CASSIGRPGSNQPQHF. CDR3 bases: TGTGCCAGTAGCATCGGACGGCCGGGGAGCAATCAGCCCCAGCATTTT.

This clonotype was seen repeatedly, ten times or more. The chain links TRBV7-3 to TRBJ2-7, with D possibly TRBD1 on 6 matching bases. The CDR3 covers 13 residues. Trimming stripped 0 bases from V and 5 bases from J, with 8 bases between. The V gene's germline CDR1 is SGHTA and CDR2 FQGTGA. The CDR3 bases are TGTGCCAGCAGCTTAACCGGACAGAACGAGCAGTACTTC. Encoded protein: CASSLTGQNEQYF.

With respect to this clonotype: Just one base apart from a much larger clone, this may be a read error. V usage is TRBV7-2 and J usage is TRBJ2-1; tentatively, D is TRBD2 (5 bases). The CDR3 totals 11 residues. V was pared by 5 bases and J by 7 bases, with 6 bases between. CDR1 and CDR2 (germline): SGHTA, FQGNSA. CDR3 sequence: CASSGENEQFF. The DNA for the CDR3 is TGTGCCAGCAGCGGGGAGAATGAGCAGTTCTTC.

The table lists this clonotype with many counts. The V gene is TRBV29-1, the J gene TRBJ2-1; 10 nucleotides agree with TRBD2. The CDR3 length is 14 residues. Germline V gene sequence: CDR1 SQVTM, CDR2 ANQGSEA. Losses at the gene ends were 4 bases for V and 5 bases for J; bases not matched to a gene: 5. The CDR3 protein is CSVGLAGDHNEQFF. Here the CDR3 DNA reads TGCAGCGTTGGGCTAGCGGGGGACCACAATGAGCAGTTCTTC.

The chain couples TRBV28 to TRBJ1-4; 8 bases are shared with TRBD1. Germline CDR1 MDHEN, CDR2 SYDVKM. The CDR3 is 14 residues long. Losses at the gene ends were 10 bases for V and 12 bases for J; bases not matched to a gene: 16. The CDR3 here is CATGTGSNVNELFF. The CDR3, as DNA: TGTGCCACCGGGACAGGCTCTAATGTGAATGAACTGTTTTTT.

The CDR3 loop reads CASSYRDRATYEQYF. DNA of the CDR3: TGCGCCAGCAGCTACCGGGACAGGGCGACCTACGAGCAGTACTTC. The chain recombines TRBV5-1 with TRBJ2-7, with 9 nucleotides matching TRBD1. J lost 2 bases, V lost 3 bases, and 6 bases had no gene match. The CDR3 is 15 amino acids. Germline lookup yields CDR1 SGHRS and CDR2 YFSETQ. Full variable domain (outside the CDR3, taken from reference TRBV5-1 and TRBJ2-7): KAGVTQTPRYLIKTRGQQVTLSCSPISGHRSVSWYQQTPGQGLQFLFEYFSETQRNKGNFPGRFSGRQFSNSRSEMNVSTLELGDSALYLCASSYRDRATYEQYFGPGTRLTVT.

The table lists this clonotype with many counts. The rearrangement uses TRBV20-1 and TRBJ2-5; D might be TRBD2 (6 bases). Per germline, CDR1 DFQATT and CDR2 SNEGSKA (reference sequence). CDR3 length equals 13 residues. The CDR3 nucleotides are TGCACCTCAAACGGGAGCCACCAAGAGACCCAGTACTTC. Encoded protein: CTSNGSHQETQYF.

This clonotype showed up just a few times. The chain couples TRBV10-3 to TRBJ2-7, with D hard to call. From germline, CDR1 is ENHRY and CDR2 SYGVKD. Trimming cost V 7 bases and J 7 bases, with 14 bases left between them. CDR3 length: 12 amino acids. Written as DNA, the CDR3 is TGTGCCATCACCGGACCTGATGGAGAGCAGTACTTC. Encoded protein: CAITGPDGEQYF.

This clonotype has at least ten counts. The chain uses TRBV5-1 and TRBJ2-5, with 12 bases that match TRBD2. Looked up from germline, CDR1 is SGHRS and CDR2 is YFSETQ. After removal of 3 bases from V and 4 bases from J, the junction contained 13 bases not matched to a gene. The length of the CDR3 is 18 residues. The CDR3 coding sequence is TGCGCCAGCAGCTCGCGGACTCTAGCGGGGGGGCCGATAGAGACCCAGTACTTC. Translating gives CASSSRTLAGGPIETQYF. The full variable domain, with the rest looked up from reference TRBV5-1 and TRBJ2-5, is KAGVTQTPRYLIKTRGQQVTLSCSPISGHRSVSWYQQTPGQGLQFLFEYFSETQRNKGNFPGRFSGRQFSNSRSEMNVSTLELGDSALYLCASSSRTLAGGPIETQYFGPGTRLLVL.

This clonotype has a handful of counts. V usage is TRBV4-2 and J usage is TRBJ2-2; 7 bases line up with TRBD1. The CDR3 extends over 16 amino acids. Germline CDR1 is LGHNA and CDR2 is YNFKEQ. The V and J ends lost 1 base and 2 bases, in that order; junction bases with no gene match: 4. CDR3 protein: CASSQVRDSNTGELFF. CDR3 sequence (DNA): TGTGCCAGCAGCCAAGTCCGGGACAGCAACACCGGGGAGCTGTTTTTT.

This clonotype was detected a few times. CDR3 coding DNA: TGTGCCAGCAGCCAAGGTTCGGGGGTAATTGAAAAACTGTTTTTT. Residues: CASSQGSGVIEKLFF. J is TRBJ1-4 and V is TRBV3-1; D possibly corresponds to TRBD1 (5 bases). The germline CDR1 and CDR2 sequences are LGHDT and YNNKEL (reference sequence). The V gene lost 1 base and the J gene lost 7 bases, with 13 bases spanning the gap. This CDR3 contains 15 residues. The full variable domain, completed using reference TRBV3-1 and TRBJ1-4, is DTAVSQTPKYLVTQMGNDKSIKCEQNLGHDTMYWYKQDSKKFLKIMFSYNNKELIINETVPNRFSPKSPDKAHLNLHINSLELGDSAVYFCASSQGSGVIEKLFFGSGTQLSVL.

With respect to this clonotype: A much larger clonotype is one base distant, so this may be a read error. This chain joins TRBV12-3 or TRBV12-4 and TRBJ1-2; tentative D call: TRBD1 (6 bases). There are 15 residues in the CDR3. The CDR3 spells CASSQRTGWAYGYAF. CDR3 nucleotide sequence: TGTGCCAGCAGCCAACGTACAGGGTGGGCCTATGGCTACGCCTTC.

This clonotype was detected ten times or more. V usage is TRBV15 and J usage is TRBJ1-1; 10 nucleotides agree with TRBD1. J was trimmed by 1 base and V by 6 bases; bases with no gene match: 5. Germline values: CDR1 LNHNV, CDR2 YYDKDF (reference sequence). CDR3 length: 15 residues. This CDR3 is CATRETGGPNTEAFF. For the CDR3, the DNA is TGTGCCACCAGAGAGACAGGGGGCCCGAACACTGAAGCTTTCTTT.

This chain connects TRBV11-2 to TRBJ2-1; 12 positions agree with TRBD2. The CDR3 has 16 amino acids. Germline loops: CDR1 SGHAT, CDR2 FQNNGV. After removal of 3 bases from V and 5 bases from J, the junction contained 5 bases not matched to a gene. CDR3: CASSLPRLAGDNEQFF. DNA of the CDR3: TGTGCCAGCAGCTTGCCCCGACTAGCGGGAGACAATGAGCAGTTCTTC. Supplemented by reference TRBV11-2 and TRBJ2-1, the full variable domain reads EAGVAQSPRYKIIEKRQSVAFWCNPISGHATLYWYQQILGQGPKLLIQFQNNGVVDDSQLPKDRFSAERLKGVDSTLKIQPAKLEDSAVYLCASSLPRLAGDNEQFFGPGTRLTVL.